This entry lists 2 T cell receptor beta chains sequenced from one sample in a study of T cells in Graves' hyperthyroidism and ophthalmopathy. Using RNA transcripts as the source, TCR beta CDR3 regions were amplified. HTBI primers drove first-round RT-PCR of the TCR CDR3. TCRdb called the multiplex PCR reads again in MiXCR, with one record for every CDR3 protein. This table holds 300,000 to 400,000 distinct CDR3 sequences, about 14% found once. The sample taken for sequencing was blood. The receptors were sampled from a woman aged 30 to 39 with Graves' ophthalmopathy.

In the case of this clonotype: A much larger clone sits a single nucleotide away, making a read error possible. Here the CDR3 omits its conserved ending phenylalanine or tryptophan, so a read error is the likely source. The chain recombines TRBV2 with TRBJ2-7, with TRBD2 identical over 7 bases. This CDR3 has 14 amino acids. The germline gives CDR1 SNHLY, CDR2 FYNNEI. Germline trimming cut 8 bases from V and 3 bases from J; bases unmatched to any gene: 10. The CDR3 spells CASSRGDANYEQYL. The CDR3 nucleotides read TGTGCCAGCTCCCGGGGGGACGCCAACTACGAGCAGTACCTC.

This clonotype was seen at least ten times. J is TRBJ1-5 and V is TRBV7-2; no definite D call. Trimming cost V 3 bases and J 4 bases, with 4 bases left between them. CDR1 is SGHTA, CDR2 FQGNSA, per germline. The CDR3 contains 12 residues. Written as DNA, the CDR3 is TGTGCCAGCAGCTTCGCAAATCAGCCCCAGCATTTT. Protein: CASSFANQPQHF.